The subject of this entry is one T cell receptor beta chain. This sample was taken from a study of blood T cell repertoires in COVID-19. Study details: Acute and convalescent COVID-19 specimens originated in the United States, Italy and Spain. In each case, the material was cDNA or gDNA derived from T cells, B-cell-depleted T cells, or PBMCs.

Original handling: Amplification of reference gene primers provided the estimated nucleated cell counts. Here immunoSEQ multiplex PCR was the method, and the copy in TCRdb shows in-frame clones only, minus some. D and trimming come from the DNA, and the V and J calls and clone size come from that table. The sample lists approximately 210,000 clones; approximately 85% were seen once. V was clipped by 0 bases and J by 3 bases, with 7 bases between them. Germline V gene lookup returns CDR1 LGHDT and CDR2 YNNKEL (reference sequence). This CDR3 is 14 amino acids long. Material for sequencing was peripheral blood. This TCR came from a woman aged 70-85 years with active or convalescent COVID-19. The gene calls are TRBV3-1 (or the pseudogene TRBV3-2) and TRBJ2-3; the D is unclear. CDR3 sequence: CASSQDHSTDTQYF. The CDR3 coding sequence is TGTGCCAGCAGCCAAGATCACAGTACAGATACGCAGTATTTT.